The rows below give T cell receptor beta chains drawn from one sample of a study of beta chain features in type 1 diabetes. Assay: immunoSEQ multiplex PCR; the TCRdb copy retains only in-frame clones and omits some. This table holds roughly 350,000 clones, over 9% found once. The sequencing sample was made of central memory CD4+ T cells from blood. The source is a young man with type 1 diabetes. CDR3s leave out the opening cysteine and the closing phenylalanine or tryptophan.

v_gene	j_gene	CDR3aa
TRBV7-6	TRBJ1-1	ASSAYYGQNTEAF
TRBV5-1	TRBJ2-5	ASSFLGGAETQY
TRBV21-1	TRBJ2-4	ASVGLWTKNIQY
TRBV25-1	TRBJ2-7	ASSEAAGGRYEQY
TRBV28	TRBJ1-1	ASSNPGTEAF
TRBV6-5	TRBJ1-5	ASSYVGQPQH
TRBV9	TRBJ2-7	ASSTGTGGVYEQY
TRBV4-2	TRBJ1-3	ASSQAAGGTGNTIY
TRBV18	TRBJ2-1	ASSPRDSLQF
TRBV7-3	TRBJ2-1	ASSFDRGSYNEQF
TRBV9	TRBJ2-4	ASSVVLGVDGIQY
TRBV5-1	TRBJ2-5	ASSLATGGHQETQY
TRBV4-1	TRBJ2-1	ASSQGTGLVAIGQF
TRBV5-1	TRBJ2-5	ASSQASGAETQY